Listed below are T cell receptor beta chains from one sample, sequenced in a study of blood T cell repertoires in COVID-19. TCRdb's copy holds only in-frame clones and misses some; the assay was immunoSEQ multiplex PCR. Of roughly 66,000 clones in the sample, 82% were seen once. The source material was peripheral blood. All receptors come from a man aged 55-75 years with acute or convalescent COVID-19. The CDR3 runs from the conserved cysteine through the conserved F or W. Each record gives: V gene, clone size, J gene, D gene, CDR3 protein, CDR3 DNA. A D gene is named only where the DNA matches it firmly. Clone size is stated in some rows and not others, as once, few, many or a class when expanded.

v_call: TRBV9; clone_size: .; j_call: TRBJ1-2; d_call: TRBD1; cdr3_aa: CASSAGTGSYGYTF; cdr3_nt: TGTGCCAGCAGCGCCGGGACAGGGAGCTATGGCTACACCTTC
v_call: TRBV5-6; clone_size: .; j_call: TRBJ1-6; d_call: .; cdr3_aa: CASSFWRAISYNSPLHF; cdr3_nt: TGTGCCAGCAGCTTTTGGAGGGCGATCTCCTATAATTCACCCCTCCACTTT
v_call: TRBV7-2; clone_size: .; j_call: TRBJ2-5; d_call: .; cdr3_aa: CASSLGGVGETQYF; cdr3_nt: TGTGCCAGCAGCTTAGGGGGGGTCGGAGAGACCCAGTACTTC
v_call: TRBV18; clone_size: .; j_call: TRBJ1-3; d_call: .; cdr3_aa: CASSLRTALDSGNTIYF; cdr3_nt: TGTGCCAGCTCACTCCGGACAGCGTTAGACTCTGGAAACACCATATATTTT
v_call: TRBV3-1/TRBV3-2; clone_size: once; j_call: TRBJ1-5; d_call: .; cdr3_aa: CASSQGRRGPNQPQHF; cdr3_nt: TGTGCCAGCAGCCAAGGTAGAAGGGGCCCCAATCAGCCCCAGCATTTT
v_call: TRBV3-1/TRBV3-2; clone_size: once; j_call: TRBJ1-2; d_call: TRBD1; cdr3_aa: CASSLGTGGLYGYTF; cdr3_nt: TGTGCCAGCAGCCTGGGGACAGGGGGCCTCTATGGCTACACCTTC
v_call: TRBV5-5; clone_size: .; j_call: TRBJ1-4; d_call: TRBD1; cdr3_aa: CASSPGTGRSREKLFF; cdr3_nt: TGTGCCAGCAGCCCCGGGACAGGGAGGTCGCGTGAAAAACTGTTTTTT
v_call: TRBV10-3; clone_size: .; j_call: TRBJ1-4; d_call: .; cdr3_aa: CAISDGGAEFF; cdr3_nt: TGTGCCATCAGTGATGGGGGGGCGGAGTTTTTT
v_call: TRBV9; clone_size: .; j_call: TRBJ1-6; d_call: TRBD1; cdr3_aa: CASSVASGDRGNSPLHF; cdr3_nt: TGTGCCAGCAGCGTAGCTTCCGGGGACAGGGGTAATTCACCCCTCCACTTT
v_call: TRBV5-4; clone_size: .; j_call: TRBJ1-6; d_call: .; cdr3_aa: CASSFLGSDSPLHF; cdr3_nt: TGTGCCAGCAGCTTTTTAGGGAGCGATTCACCCCTCCACTTT
v_call: TRBV28; clone_size: .; j_call: TRBJ2-3; d_call: .; cdr3_aa: CASSFLSGTDTQYF; cdr3_nt: TGTGCCAGCAGTTTTCTTAGTGGTACAGATACGCAGTATTTT
v_call: TRBV20-1; clone_size: .; j_call: TRBJ1-4; d_call: .; cdr3_aa: CSASLKRTNEKLFF; cdr3_nt: TGCAGTGCTAGTCTCAAGAGGACTAATGAAAAACTGTTTTTT
v_call: TRBV19; clone_size: .; j_call: TRBJ2-5; d_call: .; cdr3_aa: CASREGTSRETQYF; cdr3_nt: TGTGCCAGTAGGGAAGGGACATCGAGGGAGACCCAGTACTTC
v_call: TRBV12-3/TRBV12-4; clone_size: .; j_call: TRBJ1-1; d_call: TRBD1; cdr3_aa: CASKYRGSNEAFF; cdr3_nt: TGTGCCAGCAAGTACAGGGGATCGAATGAAGCTTTCTTT
v_call: TRBV6-5; clone_size: once; j_call: TRBJ1-2; d_call: .; cdr3_aa: CASRAGGSYGYTF; cdr3_nt: TGTGCCAGCAGGGCCGGGGGAAGCTATGGCTACACCTTC
v_call: TRBV30; clone_size: .; j_call: TRBJ2-1; d_call: .; cdr3_aa: CAWSVRGAAEQFF; cdr3_nt: TGTGCCTGGAGTGTACGTGGGGCGGCTGAGCAGTTCTTC
v_call: TRBV11-3; clone_size: .; j_call: TRBJ2-2; d_call: TRBD2; cdr3_aa: CASSSRGGLTGELFF; cdr3_nt: TGTGCCAGCAGCTCGCGGGGGGGCCTCACCGGGGAGCTGTTTTTT
v_call: TRBV5-6; clone_size: .; j_call: TRBJ1-6; d_call: .; cdr3_aa: CASSSQGSPLHF; cdr3_nt: TGTGCCAGCAGCTCACAGGGTTCACCCCTCCACTTT
v_call: TRBV6-5; clone_size: few; j_call: TRBJ1-6; d_call: .; cdr3_aa: CASRNQDNSPLHF; cdr3_nt: TGTGCCAGCAGGAATCAGGATAATTCACCCCTCCACTTT
v_call: TRBV5-1; clone_size: .; j_call: TRBJ2-1; d_call: TRBD2; cdr3_aa: CASSWGGRGSSGGGEQFF; cdr3_nt: TGCGCCAGCAGCTGGGGCGGTCGGGGTTCTAGCGGGGGCGGTGAGCAGTTCTTC
v_call: TRBV15; clone_size: .; j_call: TRBJ1-5; d_call: .; cdr3_aa: CATSDRGQNNQPQHF; cdr3_nt: TGTGCCACCAGCGATAGAGGACAGAACAATCAGCCCCAGCATTTT
v_call: TRBV10-3; clone_size: once; j_call: TRBJ1-2; d_call: TRBD1; cdr3_aa: CAISLQGPPNYGYTF; cdr3_nt: TGTGCCATCAGTCTACAGGGGCCACCTAACTATGGCTACACCTTC
v_call: TRBV11-3; clone_size: .; j_call: TRBJ2-1; d_call: .; cdr3_aa: CASSLGQQAYNEQFF; cdr3_nt: TGTGCCAGCAGCTTAGGACAGCAAGCCTACAATGAGCAGTTCTTC
v_call: TRBV7-2; clone_size: .; j_call: TRBJ1-1; d_call: .; cdr3_aa: CASSLGYGNTEAFF; cdr3_nt: TGTGCCAGCAGCTTAGGTTACGGGAACACTGAAGCTTTCTTT
v_call: TRBV10-3; clone_size: many; j_call: TRBJ1-5; d_call: .; cdr3_aa: CAISEWRINQPQHF; cdr3_nt: TGTGCCATCAGTGAGTGGCGGATCAATCAGCCCCAGCATTTT
v_call: TRBV6-5; clone_size: .; j_call: TRBJ1-6; d_call: .; cdr3_aa: CASLKEGNYNSPLHF; cdr3_nt: TGTGCCAGCCTAAAGGAGGGTAACTATAATTCACCCCTCCACTTT
v_call: TRBV3-1/TRBV3-2; clone_size: .; j_call: TRBJ2-1; d_call: TRBD1; cdr3_aa: CASSLRGRPYNEQFF; cdr3_nt: TGTGCCAGCAGCCTCAGGGGGCGCCCCTACAATGAGCAGTTCTTC
v_call: TRBV29-1; clone_size: .; j_call: TRBJ2-5; d_call: TRBD2; cdr3_aa: CSAIPGEGLQETQYF; cdr3_nt: TGCAGCGCCATCCCGGGGGAGGGCCTCCAAGAGACCCAGTACTTC
v_call: TRBV7-6; clone_size: .; j_call: TRBJ1-2; d_call: .; cdr3_aa: CASSLAPGGNYGYTF; cdr3_nt: TGTGCCAGCAGCTTAGCCCCAGGTGGCAACTATGGCTACACCTTC